This T cell receptor beta chain was profiled in a study of CXCR3-negative and CXCR3-positive naive CD8 T cells (dated by TCRdb to between 2018 and 2021). Background for the entire study: In total, some 130 million TRB reads were obtained, corresponding to roughly 1.5 +/- 0.3 million reads per library. Diversity and physicochemical repertoire analyses covered some eleven donors pooled from two independent experiments. The TRBV-TRBJ cluster analysis covered naive subsets from about 5 donors and memory cells from 3 donors. Study-level results and caveats: Compared with CXCR3-negative naive cells, CXCR3-positive naive cells had TRB CDR3s with higher hydrophobicity (lower Kidera factor 4), lower energy, and higher strength and volume indices. Repertoire diversity was comparably high in both naive subsets but much lower in memory CD8+ T cells. Similar TRBV-TRBJ usage was shown by naive CXCR3-negative and CXCR3-positive cells from the same donor, whereas distinct patterns were shown by memory cells. Because surface CD5, which is linked to self-reactivity in mice, was comparable between the naive subsets, TCR interaction strength was also inferred from the physicochemical properties of TRB CDR3s. Because CXCR3 expression was partially decreased after cryopreservation, freshly isolated PBMCs were used for most assays.

Concerning this clonotype itself: Its binding antigen is unknown.

Each CD8+ T cell subset was flow-sorted in triplicate, with fewer than 350,000 cells per subset placed directly into RLT lysis buffer. Naive CD8+ T cells were defined stringently as CD45RO-CCR7+CD27+CD95- to exclude memory contaminants. Standard density gradient centrifugation was used to isolate peripheral blood mononuclear cells from buffy coats. A FACSAria III was used to flow-sort naive CXCR3-negative and CXCR3-positive CD8+ T cells. Total RNA was extracted from sorted cells with an RNeasy Mini Kit. There are 15 amino acids in the CDR3, from cysteine to phenylalanine inclusive. Only the protein is available. The germline V gene specifies SQVTM as CDR1 and ANQGSEA as CDR2. The sequencer listed for this sample is NextSeq 550. The Human TCR Profiling Kit (MiLaboratory) was used to prepare UMI-labeled 5' RACE TRB cDNA libraries. The full amount of extracted RNA was used for cDNA synthesis, and the full amount of resulting cDNA was used for PCR amplification. Libraries were prepared in parallel with an identical number of PCR cycles. Under the source paper's analysis protocol: With a minimum of two reads required per UMI, MIGEC and MiXCR pulled out about 50,000 +/- 10,000 unique UMI-labeled TRB cDNA molecules from each library. An average of around 40,000 +/- 10,000 functional in-frame TRB CDR3 nucleotide clonotypes without stop codons was found per library. After each sample was downsampled to 5000 UMI-labeled TRB molecules, VDJtools was used to calculate diversity metrics such as normalized Shannon-Wiener and Chao1. Clonotype-size-weighted physicochemical properties of the central five CDR3 residues (interaction energy, strength, volume and Kidera factor 4) were computed in VDJtools. TCRdb reprocessed the raw reads; every CDR3 protein sequence is a single record, and DNA is not supplied. These V and J calls rely on TCRdb rather than the paper's analysis. The sample table gives under 75,000 distinct CDR3 sequences. The top ten hold around 0.8% of the sample.

The rearranged chain carries TRBV29-1 and TRBJ2-3; absent DNA, TCRdb's TRBD1 call cannot be checked. Material: naive CXCR3+ CD8+ T cells from blood. Explained via the paper, the cell subset or site label denotes: CD45RO-CCR7+CD27+CD95- naive CD8+ T cells expressing CXCR3 (TNR3+). The receptor's source is a human donor in good health. Some clones in this sample may be carry-over from other donors' samples. For the CDR3, the sequence is CSVELPGSATDTQYF.